The 8 T cell receptor beta chains below were found in one sample sequenced in a study of blood T cells in healthy people across ages. For the second PCR, which ran for 7 to 11 cycles, a sample-barcoded 5' primer and a J-beta primer mix were used. TCRdb processed the 5' RACE reads anew with MiXCR; each CDR3 protein has one entry. The sample holds approximately 1.5 million distinct CDR3 sequences, around 36% seen once. What was sequenced was blood. Receptors originate from a woman in her twenties or thirties in good health.

Written as DNA, the CDR3 is TGTGCCAGCAGTTCGCCTCTAACTATGCGCTACACCTTC. It codes for CASSSPLTMRYTF. V gene TRBV28 combines with J gene TRBJ1-2; the D is unclear. The germline V gene has CDR1 MDHEN and CDR2 SYDVKM. V lost 4 bases to trimming and J lost 9 bases, with 15 bases between them. The CDR3 has 13 amino acids.

This clonotype has only one observation. The genes are TRBV30 and TRBJ2-3; a possible D gene is TRBD1 (6 bases). Looked up from germline, CDR1 is GTSNPN and CDR2 is SVGIG (reference sequence). The CDR3 loop spans 14 amino acids. Trimming pared 4 bases from V and 2 bases from J, leaving 13 bases between. The CDR3 region is CAWMRGQYTDTQYF. The CDR3 DNA reads as TGTGCCTGGATGAGAGGACAGTACACAGATACGCAGTATTTT. The entire variable domain, with the rest obtained from reference TRBV30 and TRBJ2-3, is as follows: SQTIHQWPATLVQPVGSPLSLECTVEGTSNPNLYWYRQAAGRGLQLLFYSVGIGQISSEVPQNLSASRPQDRQFILSSKKLLLSDSGFYLCAWMRGQYTDTQYFGPGTRLTVL.

The V call is TRBV20-1, the J call TRBJ1-1; 8 bases fit TRBD1. In germline, CDR1 is DFQATT, CDR2 SNEGSKA (reference sequence). Trimming removed 2 bases from V and 4 bases from J; junction bases left unmatched: 6. The CDR3 has 14 amino acids. CDR3 DNA sequence: TGCAGTGCTAGACCAGGGGGCGCGACCACTGAAGCTTTCTTT. Translated: CSARPGGATTEAFF.

This clonotype was counted between two and nine times. The V gene is TRBV7-9, the J gene TRBJ2-7; D is uncertain. CDR3 length equals 15 residues. V dropped 5 bases and J dropped 2 bases, with 16 bases sitting between them. Germline loops: CDR1 SEHNR, CDR2 FQNEAQ (reference sequence). The CDR3 loop is CASSRTGHPTYEQYF. The CDR3, as DNA: TGTGCCAGCAGCCGTACCGGGCACCCAACCTACGAGCAGTACTTC.

J is TRBJ2-5 and V is TRBV20-1; D call uncertain. Trimming removed 0 bases at V and 0 bases at J, with 11 bases between. CDR3 length: 15 residues. Germline assignment: CDR1 DFQATT and CDR2 SNEGSKA (reference sequence). In DNA, the CDR3 is TGCAGTGCTAGAGATAGTCTTTTAGACCAAGAGACCCAGTACTTC. Translated: CSARDSLLDQETQYF.

This clonotype appeared a few times. J is TRBJ2-3 and V is TRBV20-1; 9 bases agree with TRBD1. CDR1 is DFQATT, CDR2 SNEGSKA, per germline (reference sequence). The CDR3 sequence is 14 residues long. V dropped 5 bases and J dropped 6; count of bases not matched to a gene: 9. CDR3 DNA sequence: TGCAGTGCTGGTAGACAGGGGGAACCCGATACGCAGTATTTT. This encodes CSAGRQGEPDTQYF.

This clonotype was observed a few times. This chain uses TRBV24-1 with TRBJ2-3, with a possible D match to TRBD1 (7 bases). Germline CDR1 KGHDR, CDR2 SFDVKD. The CDR3 loop spans 16 amino acids. V dropped 5 bases and J dropped 2 bases, with 16 bases sitting between them. The CDR3 DNA reads TGTGCCACCAGTGGCGGAGGGGGCAGCTCCACAGATACGCAGTATTTT. Translating gives CATSGGGGSSTDTQYF.

This clonotype was counted a single time. The genes are TRBV5-1 and TRBJ1-1; 9 nucleotides match TRBD1. This CDR3 region has 15 residues. V lost 3 bases and J lost 1; bases outside the gene matches: 4. Looked up from germline, CDR1 is SGHRS and CDR2 is YFSETQ. CDR3 loop: CASSWGQGKNTEAFF. The CDR3 bases are TGCGCCAGCAGCTGGGGACAGGGAAAGAACACTGAAGCTTTCTTT.